Listed below are T cell receptor beta chains from one sample, sequenced in a study of T cell responses to AZD1222 COVID-19 vaccine. The table came from immunoSEQ multiplex PCR; TCRdb's copy has only in-frame clones and leaves some out. The sample has 120,000 or so clones; about 89% are singletons. The sample here was peripheral blood, taken on day 0 of AZD1222 vaccination. These receptors all stem from an adult in good health. CDR3s include the opening cysteine and the closing phenylalanine or tryptophan. A D gene is named only where the DNA matches it firmly. The size field is filled for only some rows; it gives once, few, many or a size class.

clone_size	v_call	j_call	d_call	cdr3_nt	cdr3_aa
NA	TRBV9	TRBJ1-1	NA	TGTGCCAGCAGCGTGGCGACGGGGCCGGACACTGAAGCTTTCTTT	CASSVATGPDTEAFF
NA	TRBV6-5	TRBJ1-6	NA	TGTGCCAGCGGATATTCACCCCTCCACTTT	CASGYSPLHF
few	TRBV3-1/TRBV3-2	TRBJ1-2	NA	TGTGCCAGCAGCCCAGGGAGCGGTTCGGACTATGGCTACACCTTC	CASSPGSGSDYGYTF
NA	TRBV29-1	TRBJ2-7	NA	TGCAGCGTTCCCGTGGGTCCCTACGAGCAGTACTTC	CSVPVGPYEQYF
NA	TRBV6-6	TRBJ1-5	NA	TGTGCCAGCAGTGGGACCCTCGGGCAGCCCCAGCATTTT	CASSGTLGQPQHF
once	TRBV28	TRBJ1-3	NA	TGTGCCAGCACCCAGGGAGGCTCAATGACCATATATTTT	CASTQGGSMTIYF
NA	TRBV30	TRBJ2-7	TRBD2	TGTGCCTGGAGTGTAGCGGGAGAAACCTACGAGCAGTACTTC	CAWSVAGETYEQYF
once	TRBV4-3	TRBJ2-3	NA	TGCGCCAGCAGCCAAGGGAGAGGGGGTGCAGATACGCAGTATTTT	CASSQGRGGADTQYF
NA	TRBV7-3	TRBJ1-2	NA	TGTGCCAGCAGCCTTCCAGGTGATGGCTACACCTTC	CASSLPGDGYTF
NA	TRBV7-2	TRBJ2-1	NA	TGTGCCAGCAGCGAACAGAGGGGCCGCACCAAGCAGTTCTTC	CASSEQRGRTKQFF
NA	TRBV5-1	TRBJ2-7	TRBD2	TGCGCCAGCAGCTCGACTAGCGGGGGGCCACGTTCCTACGAGCAGTACTTC	CASSSTSGGPRSYEQYF
few	TRBV7-3	TRBJ2-5	NA	TGTGCCAGCAGCTTGGGAATGAACCAAGAGACCCAGTACTTC	CASSLGMNQETQYF
NA	TRBV29-1	TRBJ2-2	TRBD1	TGCAGCGTCTCGACAGGGGGACCCGGGGAGCTGTTTTTT	CSVSTGGPGELFF
NA	TRBV3-1/TRBV3-2	TRBJ2-1	TRBD2	TGTGCCAGCAGCCGGGTAGCGGGAGGGCTAAGGGATGAGCAGTTCTTC	CASSRVAGGLRDEQFF
NA	TRBV28	TRBJ2-4	NA	TGTGCCAGCAGTCCCTCGGGCCAGGCAAAAAACATTCAGTACTTC	CASSPSGQAKNIQYF
once	TRBV3-1/TRBV3-2	TRBJ1-5	NA	TGTGCCAGCAGCCAAGATAGGGGGAGGGGGCCCCAGCATTTT	CASSQDRGRGPQHF
NA	TRBV24-1	TRBJ2-1	TRBD2	TGTGCCACCAGTAAGGCGGGAGGTTACAATGAGCAGTTCTTC	CATSKAGGYNEQFF
few	TRBV4-2	TRBJ1-1	TRBD1	TGTGCCAGCAGCCGCGTACAGGAGATTGAACAGGGGGCTTTCTTT	CASSRVQEIEQGAFF
NA	TRBV6-2/TRBV6-3	TRBJ2-5	NA	TGTGCCAGCAGTTACTCGTCAAACGGGGGCATAGGGGAGACCCAGTACTTC	CASSYSSNGGIGETQYF
NA	TRBV12-3/TRBV12-4	TRBJ1-1	NA	TGTGCCAGCAGCGAAACAGTTTCTGTTTGGGCTTTCTTT	CASSETVSVWAFF
few	TRBV5-1	TRBJ1-5	NA	TGCGCCAGCAGCTTTACGCGACAGAGTGGCCCCGTCCTCCGAACCCCCCATCAGCCCCAGCATTTT	CASSFTRQSGPVLRTPHQPQHF
NA	TRBV7-9	TRBJ2-7	NA	TGTGCCAGCAGCCCAATTATTGTCCTCTGGGGTGAGCAGTACTTC	CASSPIIVLWGEQYF
NA	TRBV4-3	TRBJ1-2	TRBD1	TGCGCCAGCAGCCACCCGGACAGGGTAGGCTACACCTTC	CASSHPDRVGYTF
NA	TRBV24-1	TRBJ2-2	NA	TGTGCCACCAGTGATTCGACGGGACGAAACACCGGGGAGCTGTTTTTT	CATSDSTGRNTGELFF
NA	TRBV2	TRBJ2-6	NA	TGTGCCAGCAGGCCTGTCGGGGTAGGATTGGGGGCCAACGTCCTGACTTTC	CASRPVGVGLGANVLTF
NA	TRBV30	TRBJ2-7	TRBD2	TGTGCCTGGAGTGTCGGGGAGTCTAGCGGTCTCGGCGAGCAGTACTTC	CAWSVGESSGLGEQYF
NA	TRBV7-2	TRBJ2-7	TRBD2	TGTGCCAGCAGCGCGACGGGACTAGCGGCCTACGAGCAGTACTTC	CASSATGLAAYEQYF
once	TRBV6-5	TRBJ1-1	TRBD1	TGTGCCAGCAGTCACAGGGGGCCAAACACTGAAGCTTTCTTT	CASSHRGPNTEAFF
few	TRBV5-6	TRBJ2-2	NA	TGTGCCAGCAGCTCCCCGGGGAGGGGGCAGACCGGGGAGCTGTTTTTT	CASSSPGRGQTGELFF
NA	TRBV7-2	TRBJ2-3	NA	TGTGCCAGCAGCTTAGCATACAGCACAGATACGCAGTATTTT	CASSLAYSTDTQYF
once	TRBV27	TRBJ1-2	NA	TGTGCCAGCAGTTTATCGCCTAGGGGCGGAAAGGATGGCTACACCTTC	CASSLSPRGGKDGYTF
NA	TRBV3-1/TRBV3-2	TRBJ1-4	NA	TGTGCCAGCAGCCAGACGACAGGCACTCACCGAAATGAAAAACTGTTTTTT	CASSQTTGTHRNEKLFF
NA	TRBV7-9	TRBJ2-7	NA	TGTGCCAGCAGCTTTTCGGAGGGGGGGTTGTACGAGCAGTACTTC	CASSFSEGGLYEQYF
NA	TRBV7-2	TRBJ1-4	NA	TGTGCCAGCAGCCGGCGAACAGGCTACCCTGCAACTAATGAAAAACTGTTTTTT	CASSRRTGYPATNEKLFF
NA	TRBV28	TRBJ1-6	NA	TGTGCCAGCAGCCCTCCAGGGGTTTCACCCCTCCACTTT	CASSPPGVSPLHF
NA	TRBV30	TRBJ2-7	NA	TGTGCCTGGAATGCACAGGGAGGGTCGTACGAGCAGTACTTC	CAWNAQGGSYEQYF
NA	TRBV2	TRBJ2-2	NA	TGTGCCAGCAGTGAGTTAGGGTTTATGGGGGAGCTGTTTTTT	CASSELGFMGELFF
NA	TRBV27	TRBJ2-7	NA	TGTGCCAGCAGCCGGACGGGAAACTACGAGCAGTACTTC	CASSRTGNYEQYF
NA	TRBV11-3	TRBJ2-3	TRBD2	TGTGCCAGCAGCCGGACTAGCGGGGGAGGCACAGATACGCAGTATTTT	CASSRTSGGGTDTQYF
NA	TRBV14	TRBJ1-2	TRBD1	TGTGCCAGCAGCCACGGACAGGGCTATGGCTACACCTTC	CASSHGQGYGYTF
NA	TRBV12-3/TRBV12-4	TRBJ2-7	TRBD2	TGTGCCAGCAGTGTTGGGGGGGTCGGCGAGCAGTACTTC	CASSVGGVGEQYF
NA	TRBV7-2	TRBJ2-7	NA	TGTGCCAGCAGCCCTGGTCCGGGGCTAGCGTATTGGGAGCAGTACTTC	CASSPGPGLAYWEQYF
NA	TRBV6-2/TRBV6-3	TRBJ2-3	TRBD1	TGTGCCAGCAGTTACAGACAGGGTAGCACAGATACGCAGTATTTT	CASSYRQGSTDTQYF
NA	TRBV9	TRBJ2-5	NA	TGTGCCAGCAGCGTAGTGGAGACCCAGTACTTC	CASSVVETQYF
NA	TRBV3-1/TRBV3-2	TRBJ1-1	NA	TGTGCCAGCAGCCAAGGACGGATCCGCACTGAAGCTTTCTTT	CASSQGRIRTEAFF
NA	TRBV6-5	TRBJ2-7	NA	TGTGCCAGCAATCAGGGGTCCCACGAGCAGTACTTC	CASNQGSHEQYF
NA	TRBV11-2	TRBJ2-5	TRBD2	TGTGCCAGCAGCTTAGGTGCGGGAGGAGGTGCCGGGACCCAGTACTTC	CASSLGAGGGAGTQYF
few	TRBV7-2	TRBJ2-1	NA	TGTGCCAGCAGCTTAGTTCCAGGGGCTGAGCAGTTCTTC	CASSLVPGAEQFF
NA	TRBV29-1	TRBJ1-1	NA	TGCAGCGTTTCCAGGGAACTGAACACTGAAGCTTTCTTT	CSVSRELNTEAFF
NA	TRBV4-2	TRBJ2-2	NA	TGTGCCAGCAGCCATATTATCGCCGGGGAGCTGTTTTTT	CASSHIIAGELFF
NA	TRBV27	TRBJ2-1	NA	TGTGCCAGCAGCCTTGGGATCAGCTCCTACAATGAGCAGTTCTTC	CASSLGISSYNEQFF
NA	TRBV30	TRBJ2-3	TRBD1	TGTGCCTGGAGAAAGACAGGGTCAGGAGATACGCAGTATTTT	CAWRKTGSGDTQYF
once	TRBV2	TRBJ1-5	NA	TGTGCCAGCACAGAGTGGGGCTACAATCAGCCCCAGCATTTT	CASTEWGYNQPQHF
NA	TRBV12-3/TRBV12-4	TRBJ2-5	NA	TGTGCCAGCAGTACTAGGGTGAAGACCCAGTACTTC	CASSTRVKTQYF
NA	TRBV3-1/TRBV3-2	TRBJ2-7	TRBD2	TGTGCCAGCAGCCAAGGATCTAGCGGGGGACCCTACGAGCAGTACTTC	CASSQGSSGGPYEQYF
NA	TRBV11-2	TRBJ2-7	TRBD2	TGTGCCAGCAGCTTAGATCCCCGTGGCGGGGGGGCCTTC	CASSLDPRGGGAF
NA	TRBV5-1	TRBJ1-6	NA	TGCGCCAGCAGCTTGCAGGGCTCAGGCAATTCACCCCTCCACTTT	CASSLQGSGNSPLHF
NA	TRBV5-1	TRBJ2-3	NA	TGCGCCAGCGGGTTCCAGGGGGGCTCCAACACAGATACGCAGTATTTT	CASGFQGGSNTDTQYF
NA	TRBV21-1	TRBJ2-7	NA	TGTGCCAGCAGCAAAGGAGAGGTGGGGACAAACTTC	CASSKGEVGTNF